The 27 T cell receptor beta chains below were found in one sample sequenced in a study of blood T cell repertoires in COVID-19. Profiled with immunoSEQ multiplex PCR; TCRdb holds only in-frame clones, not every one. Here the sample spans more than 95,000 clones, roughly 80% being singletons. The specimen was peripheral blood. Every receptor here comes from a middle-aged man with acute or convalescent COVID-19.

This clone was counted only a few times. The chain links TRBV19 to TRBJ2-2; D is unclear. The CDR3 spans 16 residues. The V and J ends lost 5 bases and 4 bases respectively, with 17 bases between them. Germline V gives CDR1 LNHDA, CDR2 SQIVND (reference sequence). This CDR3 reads CASSPPDTWSTGELFF. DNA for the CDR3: TGTGCCAGTAGTCCCCCCGACACATGGTCCACCGGGGAGCTGTTTTTT.

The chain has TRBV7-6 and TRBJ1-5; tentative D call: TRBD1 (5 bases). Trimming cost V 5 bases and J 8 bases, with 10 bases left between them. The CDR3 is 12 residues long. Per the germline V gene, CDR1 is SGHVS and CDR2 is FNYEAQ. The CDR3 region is CASSRPGEPQHF. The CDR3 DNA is TGTGCCAGCAGCCGGCCGGGGGAGCCCCAGCATTTT.

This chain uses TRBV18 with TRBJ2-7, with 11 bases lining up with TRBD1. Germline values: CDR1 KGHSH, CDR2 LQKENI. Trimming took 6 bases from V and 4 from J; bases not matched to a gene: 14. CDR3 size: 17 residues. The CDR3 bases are TGTGCCAGCTCTCCGAGGACAGGGGGCTTCGGAGGGTACGAGCAGTACTTC. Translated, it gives CASSPRTGGFGGYEQYF.

The CDR3 nucleotides read TGCGCCAGCAGCTTGGTCCGGGACACAGATACGCAGTATTTT. This codes for CASSLVRDTDTQYF. The rearrangement links TRBV5-1 to TRBJ2-3, with a tentative D call TRBD2 (5 bases). CDR1 is SGHRS, CDR2 YFSETQ, per germline. The V and J ends lost 0 bases and 2 bases respectively, with 7 bases between them. The CDR3 totals 14 residues.

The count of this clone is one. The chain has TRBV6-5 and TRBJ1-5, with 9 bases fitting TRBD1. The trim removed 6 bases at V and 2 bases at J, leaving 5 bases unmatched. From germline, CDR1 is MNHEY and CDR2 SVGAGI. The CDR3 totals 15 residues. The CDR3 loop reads CASRKDRGGNQPQHF. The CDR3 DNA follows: TGTGCCAGCAGGAAGGACAGGGGAGGCAATCAGCCCCAGCATTTT.

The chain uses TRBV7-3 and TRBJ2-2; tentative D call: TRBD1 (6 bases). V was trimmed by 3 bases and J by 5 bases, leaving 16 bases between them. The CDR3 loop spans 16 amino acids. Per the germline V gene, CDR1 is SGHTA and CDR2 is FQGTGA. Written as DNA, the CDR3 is TGTGCCAGCAGCTTCCAAGGCAGGGGTGGTACCGGGGAGCTGTTTTTT. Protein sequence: CASSFQGRGGTGELFF.

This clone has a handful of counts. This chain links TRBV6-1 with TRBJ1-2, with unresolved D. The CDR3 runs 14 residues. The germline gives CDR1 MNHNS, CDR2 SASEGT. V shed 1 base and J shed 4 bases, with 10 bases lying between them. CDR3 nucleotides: TGTGCCAGCAGTGAAGATTTGGCAGGCTATGGCTACACCTTC. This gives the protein CASSEDLAGYGYTF.

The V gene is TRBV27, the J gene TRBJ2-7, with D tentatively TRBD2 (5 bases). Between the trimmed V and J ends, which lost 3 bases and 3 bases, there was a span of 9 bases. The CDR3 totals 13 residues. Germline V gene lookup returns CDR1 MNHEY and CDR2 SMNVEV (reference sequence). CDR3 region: CASSFEEGYEQYF. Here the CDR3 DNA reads TGTGCCAGCAGTTTCGAAGAGGGCTACGAGCAGTACTTC.

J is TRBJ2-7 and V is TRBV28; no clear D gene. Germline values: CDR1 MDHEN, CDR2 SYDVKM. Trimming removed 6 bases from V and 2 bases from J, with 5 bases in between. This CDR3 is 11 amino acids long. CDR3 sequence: CASSPAYEQYF. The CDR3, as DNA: TGTGCCAGCAGCCCCGCCTACGAGCAGTACTTC.

The CDR3 loop is CASSLETGAYEQYF. The DNA of the CDR3 is TGTGCCAGCAGCTTAGAGACAGGGGCCTACGAGCAGTACTTC. This chain joins TRBV7-6 and TRBJ2-7; 8 positions match TRBD1. The CDR3 is 14 amino acids. V gave up 1 base and J gave up 2 bases; unmatched junction bases: 1. From germline, CDR1 is SGHVS and CDR2 FNYEAQ.

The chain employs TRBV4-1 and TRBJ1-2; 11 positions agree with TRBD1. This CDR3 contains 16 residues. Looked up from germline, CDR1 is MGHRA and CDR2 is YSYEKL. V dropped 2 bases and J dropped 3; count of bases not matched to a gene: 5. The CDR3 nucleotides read TGCGCCAGCAGCCAACCTCCGGGACAGGGGGACTATGGCTACACCTTC. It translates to CASSQPPGQGDYGYTF.

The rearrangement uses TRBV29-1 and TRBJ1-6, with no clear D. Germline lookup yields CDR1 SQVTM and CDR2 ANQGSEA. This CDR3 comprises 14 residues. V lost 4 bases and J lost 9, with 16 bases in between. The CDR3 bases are TGCAGCGTTGCGATAGGTCAGGCGAGTTCACCCCTCCACTTT. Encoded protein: CSVAIGQASSPLHF.

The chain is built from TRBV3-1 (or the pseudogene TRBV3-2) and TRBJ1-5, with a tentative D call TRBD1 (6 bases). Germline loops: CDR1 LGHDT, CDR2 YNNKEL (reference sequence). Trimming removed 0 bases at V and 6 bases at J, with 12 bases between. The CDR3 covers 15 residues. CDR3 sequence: CASSQETGWGQPQHF. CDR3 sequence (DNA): TGTGCCAGCAGCCAAGAGACAGGTTGGGGTCAGCCCCAGCATTTT.

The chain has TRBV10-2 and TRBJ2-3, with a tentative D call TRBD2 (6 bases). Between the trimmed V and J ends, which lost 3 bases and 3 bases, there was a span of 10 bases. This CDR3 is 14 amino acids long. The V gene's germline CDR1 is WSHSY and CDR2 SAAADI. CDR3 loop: CASSETSWTDTQYF. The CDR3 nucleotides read TGCGCCAGCAGTGAAACTAGCTGGACAGATACGCAGTATTTT.

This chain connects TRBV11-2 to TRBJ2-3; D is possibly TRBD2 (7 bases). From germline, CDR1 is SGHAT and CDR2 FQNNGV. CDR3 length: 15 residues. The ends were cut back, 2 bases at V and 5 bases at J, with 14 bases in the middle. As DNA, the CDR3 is TGTGCCAGCAGCTTACGGGGGGCGGGTGGAGATACGCAGTATTTT. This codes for CASSLRGAGGDTQYF.

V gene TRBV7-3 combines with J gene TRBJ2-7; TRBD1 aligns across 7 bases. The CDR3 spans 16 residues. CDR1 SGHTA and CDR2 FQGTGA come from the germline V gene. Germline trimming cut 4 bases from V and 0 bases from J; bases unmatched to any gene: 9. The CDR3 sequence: CASSSIGTVSSYEQYF. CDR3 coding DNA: TGTGCCAGCAGCTCTATTGGGACAGTGAGCTCCTACGAGCAGTACTTC.

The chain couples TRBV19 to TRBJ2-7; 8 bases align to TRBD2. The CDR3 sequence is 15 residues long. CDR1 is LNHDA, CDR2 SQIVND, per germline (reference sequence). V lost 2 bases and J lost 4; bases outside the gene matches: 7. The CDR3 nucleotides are TGTGCCAGTAGTATACAGACGGGAGGGTATTACGAGCAGTACTTC. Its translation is CASSIQTGGYYEQYF.

The CDR3 reads CASSDGTYEQYF. In DNA, the CDR3 is TGTGCCAGCAGCGACGGGACCTACGAGCAGTACTTC. The genes are TRBV7-9 and TRBJ2-7, with D possibly being TRBD2 (5 bases). The CDR3 totals 12 residues. The V and J ends lost 5 bases and 2 bases respectively, with 7 bases between them. Germline V gene lookup returns CDR1 SEHNR and CDR2 FQNEAQ (reference sequence).

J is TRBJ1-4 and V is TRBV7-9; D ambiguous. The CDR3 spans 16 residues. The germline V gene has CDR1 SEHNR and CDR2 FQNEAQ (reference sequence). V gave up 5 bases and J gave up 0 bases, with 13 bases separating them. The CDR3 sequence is CASSPTAFATNEKLFF. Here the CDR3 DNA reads TGTGCCAGCAGCCCCACAGCATTTGCAACTAATGAAAAACTGTTTTTT.

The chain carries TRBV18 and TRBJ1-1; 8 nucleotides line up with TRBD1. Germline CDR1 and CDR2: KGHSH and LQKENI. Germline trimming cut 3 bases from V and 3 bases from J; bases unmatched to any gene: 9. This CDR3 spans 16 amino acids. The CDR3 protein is CASSPTPQGEHTEAFF. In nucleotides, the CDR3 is TGTGCCAGCTCACCTACCCCACAGGGGGAGCACACTGAAGCTTTCTTT.

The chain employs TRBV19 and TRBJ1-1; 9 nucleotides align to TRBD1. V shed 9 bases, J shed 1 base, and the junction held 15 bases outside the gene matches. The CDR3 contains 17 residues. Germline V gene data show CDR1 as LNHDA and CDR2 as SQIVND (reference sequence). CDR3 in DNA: TGTGCCAGCAAAAATGGACAGGGGAAGGAGTGGAACACTGAAGCTTTCTTT. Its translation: CASKNGQGKEWNTEAFF.

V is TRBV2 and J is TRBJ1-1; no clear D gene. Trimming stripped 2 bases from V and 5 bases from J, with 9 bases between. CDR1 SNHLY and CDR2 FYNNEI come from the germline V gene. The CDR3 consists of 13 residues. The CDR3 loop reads CASSEHEETEAFF. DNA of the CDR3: TGTGCCAGCAGTGAACATGAGGAAACTGAAGCTTTCTTT.

This CDR3 reads CASKAGGGHEQYF. DNA of the CDR3: TGTGCCAGCAAGGCAGGGGGAGGTCACGAGCAGTACTTC. The chain couples TRBV28 to TRBJ2-7; tentatively, D is TRBD1 (7 bases). Germline CDR1 is MDHEN and CDR2 is SYDVKM. CDR3 length equals 13 residues. V was clipped by 7 bases and J by 5 bases, with 15 bases between them.

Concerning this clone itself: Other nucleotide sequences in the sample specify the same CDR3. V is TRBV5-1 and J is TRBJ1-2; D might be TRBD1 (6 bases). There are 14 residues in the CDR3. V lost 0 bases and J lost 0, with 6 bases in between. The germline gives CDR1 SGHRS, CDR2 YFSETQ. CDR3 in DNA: TGCGCCAGCAGCTTGGGACAGGCTAACTATGGCTACACCTTC. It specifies CASSLGQANYGYTF.

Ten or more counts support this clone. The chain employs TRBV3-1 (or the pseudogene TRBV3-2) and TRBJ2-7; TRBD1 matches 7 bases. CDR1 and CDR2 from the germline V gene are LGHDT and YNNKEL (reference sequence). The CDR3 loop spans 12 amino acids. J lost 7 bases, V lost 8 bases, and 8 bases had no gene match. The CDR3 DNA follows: TGTGCCAGCGGGGGACAGCGATGGGAGCAGTACTTC. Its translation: CASGGQRWEQYF.

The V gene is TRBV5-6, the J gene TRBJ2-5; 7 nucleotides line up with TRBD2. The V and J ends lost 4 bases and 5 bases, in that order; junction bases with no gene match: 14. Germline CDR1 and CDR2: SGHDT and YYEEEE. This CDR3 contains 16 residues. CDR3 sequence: CASSPGLVLLGETQYF. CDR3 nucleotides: TGTGCCAGCAGCCCCGGACTAGTGCTCCTGGGTGAGACCCAGTACTTC.

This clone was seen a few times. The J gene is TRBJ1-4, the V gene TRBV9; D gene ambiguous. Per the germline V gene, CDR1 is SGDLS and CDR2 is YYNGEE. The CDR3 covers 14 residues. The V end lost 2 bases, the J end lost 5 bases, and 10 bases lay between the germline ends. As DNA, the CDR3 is TGTGCCAGCAGCGTCTCTAACGGGAATGAAAAACTGTTTTTT. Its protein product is CASSVSNGNEKLFF. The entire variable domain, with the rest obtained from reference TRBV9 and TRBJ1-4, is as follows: DSGVTQTPKHLITATGQRVTLRCSPRSGDLSVYWYQQSLDQGLQFLIQYYNGEERAKGNILERFSAQQFPDLHSELNLSSLELGDSALYFCASSVSNGNEKLFFGSGTQLSVL.